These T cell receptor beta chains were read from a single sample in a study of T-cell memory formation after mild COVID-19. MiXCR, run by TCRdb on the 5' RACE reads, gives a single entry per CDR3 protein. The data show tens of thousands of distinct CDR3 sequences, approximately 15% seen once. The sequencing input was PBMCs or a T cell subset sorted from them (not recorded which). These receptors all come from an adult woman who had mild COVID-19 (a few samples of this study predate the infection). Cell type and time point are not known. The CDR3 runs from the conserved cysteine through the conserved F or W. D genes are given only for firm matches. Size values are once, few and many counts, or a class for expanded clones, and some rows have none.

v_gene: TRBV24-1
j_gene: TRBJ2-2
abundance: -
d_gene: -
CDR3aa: CATSEGNTGELFF
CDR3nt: TGTGCCACCTCGGAGGGGAACACCGGGGAGCTGTTTTTT

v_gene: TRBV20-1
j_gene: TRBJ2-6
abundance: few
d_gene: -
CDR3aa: CSARDWRGSGANVLTF
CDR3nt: TGCAGTGCTAGAGATTGGCGAGGATCTGGGGCCAACGTCCTGACTTTC

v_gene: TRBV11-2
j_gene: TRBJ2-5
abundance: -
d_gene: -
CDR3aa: CASSPLAREQETQYF
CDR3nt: TGTGCCAGCAGCCCCCTGGCTAGAGAACAAGAGACCCAGTACTTC

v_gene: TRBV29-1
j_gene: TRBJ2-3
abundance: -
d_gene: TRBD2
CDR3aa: CSVGGLALRGTDTQYF
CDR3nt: TGCAGCGTTGGGGGACTAGCGCTTCGGGGGACAGATACGCAGTATTTT

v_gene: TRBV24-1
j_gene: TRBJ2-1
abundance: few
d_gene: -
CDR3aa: CATSDWEGKNYEQFF
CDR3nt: TGTGCCACCAGTGATTGGGAAGGGAAGAACTATGAGCAGTTCTTC

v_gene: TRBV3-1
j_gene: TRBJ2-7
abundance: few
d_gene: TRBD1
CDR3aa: CASSQDGTGWYEQYF
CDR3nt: TGTGCCAGCAGCCAAGACGGGACAGGGTGGTACGAGCAGTACTTC

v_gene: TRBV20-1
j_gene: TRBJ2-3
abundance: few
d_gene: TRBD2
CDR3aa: CSAVSGENESTDTQYF
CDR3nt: TGCAGTGCTGTTAGCGGGGAGAATGAGAGCACAGATACGCAGTATTTT

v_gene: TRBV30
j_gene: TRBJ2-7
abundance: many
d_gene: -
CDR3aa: CAWRDLSEQYF
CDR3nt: TGTGCCTGGAGGGACTTATCCGAGCAGTACTTC

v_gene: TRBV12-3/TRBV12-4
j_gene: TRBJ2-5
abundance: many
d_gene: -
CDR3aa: CASSLRGDRETQYF
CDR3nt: TGTGCCAGCAGTTTACGGGGCGACCGAGAGACCCAGTACTTC

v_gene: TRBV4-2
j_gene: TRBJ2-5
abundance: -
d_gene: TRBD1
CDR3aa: CASSQDRTGVGETQYF
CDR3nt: TGTGCCAGCAGCCAAGACCGGACAGGGGTCGGGGAGACCCAGTACTTC

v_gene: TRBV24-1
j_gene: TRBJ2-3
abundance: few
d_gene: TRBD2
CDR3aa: CATSDLEAGGPLGTDTQYF
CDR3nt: TGTGCCACCAGTGATTTGGAAGCGGGGGGCCCTCTTGGCACAGATACGCAGTATTTT

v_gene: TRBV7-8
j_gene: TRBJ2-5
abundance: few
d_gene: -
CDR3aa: CASSLYPGGTEETQYF
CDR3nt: TGTGCCAGCAGCTTATACCCAGGAGGGACCGAAGAGACCCAGTACTTC

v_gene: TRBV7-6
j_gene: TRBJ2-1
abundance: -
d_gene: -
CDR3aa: CASSKPGHGEQFF
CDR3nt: TGTGCCAGCAGCAAACCCGGACACGGCGAGCAGTTCTTC

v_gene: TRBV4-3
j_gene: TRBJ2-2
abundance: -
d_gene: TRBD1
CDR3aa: CASSLDRGTGELFF
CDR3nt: TGCGCCAGCAGCCTTGACAGGGGAACCGGGGAGCTGTTTTTT

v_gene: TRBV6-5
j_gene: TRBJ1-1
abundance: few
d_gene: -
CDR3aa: CASSYFVGRENTEAFF
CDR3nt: TGTGCCAGCAGTTACTTTGTGGGGCGCGAGAACACTGAAGCTTTCTTT

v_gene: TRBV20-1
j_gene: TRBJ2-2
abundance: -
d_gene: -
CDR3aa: CSARRNTGELFF
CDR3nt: TGCAGTGCTAGGCGGAACACCGGGGAGCTGTTTTTT

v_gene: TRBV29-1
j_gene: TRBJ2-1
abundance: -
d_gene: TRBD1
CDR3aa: CSIHGTGLDEQFF
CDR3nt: TGCAGCATTCATGGGACAGGTCTCGATGAGCAGTTCTTC

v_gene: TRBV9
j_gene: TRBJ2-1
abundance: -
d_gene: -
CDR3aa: CASSAPRQGIYNEQFF
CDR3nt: TGTGCCAGCAGCGCCCCAAGGCAGGGGATCTACAATGAGCAGTTCTTC

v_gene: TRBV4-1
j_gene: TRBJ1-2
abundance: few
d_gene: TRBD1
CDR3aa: CASSTRDSYGYTF
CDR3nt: TGCGCCAGCAGCACCCGGGACAGCTATGGCTACACCTTC

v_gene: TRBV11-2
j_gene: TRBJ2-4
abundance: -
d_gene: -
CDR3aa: CASSLTGAQYF
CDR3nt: TGTGCCAGCAGCTTGACAGGTGCTCAGTACTTC

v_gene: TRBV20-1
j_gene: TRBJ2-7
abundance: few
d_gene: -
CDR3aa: CSARDWAKYEQYF
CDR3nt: TGCAGTGCTAGAGATTGGGCCAAATACGAGCAGTACTTC

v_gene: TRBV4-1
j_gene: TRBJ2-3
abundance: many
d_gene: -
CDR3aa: CASSRPGTGPWGTDTQYF
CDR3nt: TGCGCCAGCAGCCGTCCCGGGACTGGTCCCTGGGGCACAGATACGCAGTATTTT

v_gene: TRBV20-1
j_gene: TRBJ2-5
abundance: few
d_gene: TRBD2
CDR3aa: CSARDGLAGGQETQYF
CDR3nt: TGCAGTGCTAGAGATGGGTTAGCGGGAGGTCAGGAGACCCAGTACTTC

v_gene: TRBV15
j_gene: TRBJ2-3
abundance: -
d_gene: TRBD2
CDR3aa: CATTSTSGGADTQYF
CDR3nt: TGTGCCACCACCTCGACTAGCGGGGGCGCAGATACGCAGTATTTT

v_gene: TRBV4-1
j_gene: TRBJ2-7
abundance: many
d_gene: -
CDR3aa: CASSQEIREWYEQYF
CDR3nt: TGCGCCAGCAGCCAAGAGATTAGAGAGTGGTACGAGCAGTACTTC

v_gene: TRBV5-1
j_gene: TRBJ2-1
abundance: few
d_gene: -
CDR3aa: CASTLAANNYNEQFF
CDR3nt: TGCGCCAGCACCTTGGCGGCTAACAACTACAATGAGCAGTTCTTC

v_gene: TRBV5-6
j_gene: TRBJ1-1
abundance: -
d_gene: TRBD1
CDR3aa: CASSQGTVGSSFF
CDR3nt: TGTGCCAGCAGCCAGGGGACAGTCGGGTCATCTTTCTTT

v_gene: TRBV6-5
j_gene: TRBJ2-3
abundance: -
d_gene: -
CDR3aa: CASSGPSSTDTQYF
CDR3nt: TGTGCCAGCAGTGGACCCTCTAGCACAGATACGCAGTATTTT

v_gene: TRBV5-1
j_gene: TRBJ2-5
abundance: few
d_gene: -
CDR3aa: CASSPRDGEETQYF
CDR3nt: TGCGCCAGCAGCCCCCGGGACGGAGAAGAGACCCAGTACTTC

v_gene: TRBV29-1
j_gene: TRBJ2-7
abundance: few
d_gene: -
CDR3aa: CSVEGIGQKERYEQYF
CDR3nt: TGCAGCGTTGAAGGAATAGGACAGAAAGAACGCTACGAGCAGTACTTC

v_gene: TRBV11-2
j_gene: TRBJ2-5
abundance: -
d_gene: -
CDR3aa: CASRGDQETQYF
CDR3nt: TGTGCCAGCAGAGGGGACCAAGAGACCCAGTACTTC

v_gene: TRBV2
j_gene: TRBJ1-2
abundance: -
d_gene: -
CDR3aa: CASSPSWGANYGYTF
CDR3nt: TGTGCCAGCAGCCCGTCATGGGGGGCTAACTATGGCTACACCTTC

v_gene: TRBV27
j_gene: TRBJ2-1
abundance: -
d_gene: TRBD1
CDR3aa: CASSWGRGPYNEQFF
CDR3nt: TGTGCCAGCAGCTGGGGAAGGGGGCCTTACAATGAGCAGTTCTTC

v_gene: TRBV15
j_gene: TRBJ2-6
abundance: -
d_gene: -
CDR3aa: CATSRDQSSGANVLTF
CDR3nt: TGTGCCACCAGCAGAGATCAAAGTTCTGGGGCCAACGTCCTGACTTTC

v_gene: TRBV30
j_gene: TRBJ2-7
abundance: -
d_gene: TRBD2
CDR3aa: CAWSRRAGVLLEQYF
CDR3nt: TGTGCCTGGAGTCGGCGAGCGGGAGTCCTACTTGAGCAGTACTTC

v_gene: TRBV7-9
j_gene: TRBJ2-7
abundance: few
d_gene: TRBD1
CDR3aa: CASAGTGLYEQYF
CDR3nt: TGTGCCAGCGCCGGGACAGGGTTATACGAGCAGTACTTC

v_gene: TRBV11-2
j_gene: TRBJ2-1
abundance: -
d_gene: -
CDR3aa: CASSPVGNEQFF
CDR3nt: TGTGCCAGCAGCCCCGTCGGGAATGAGCAGTTCTTC

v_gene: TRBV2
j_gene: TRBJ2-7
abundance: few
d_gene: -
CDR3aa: CASSDDRIYYEQYF
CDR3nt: TGTGCCAGCAGCGACGACAGAATCTACTACGAGCAGTACTTC

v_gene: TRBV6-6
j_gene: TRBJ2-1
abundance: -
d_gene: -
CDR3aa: CASSYGPPGEAYNEQFF
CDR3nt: TGTGCCAGCAGTTACGGTCCCCCAGGGGAGGCCTACAATGAGCAGTTCTTC

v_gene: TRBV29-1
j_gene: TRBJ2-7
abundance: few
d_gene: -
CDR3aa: CSVEEGPGGTGYF
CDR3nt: TGCAGCGTTGAAGAGGGGCCAGGCGGGACGGGATACTTC

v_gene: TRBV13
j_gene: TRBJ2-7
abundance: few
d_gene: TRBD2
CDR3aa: CASSLGLAGGLYEQYF
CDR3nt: TGTGCCAGCAGCTTGGGACTAGCGGGAGGGCTCTACGAGCAGTACTTC

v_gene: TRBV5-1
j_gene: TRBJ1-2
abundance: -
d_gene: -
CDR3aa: CASSLGTSVYGYTF
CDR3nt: TGCGCCAGCAGCTTGGGGACCAGTGTCTATGGCTACACCTTC

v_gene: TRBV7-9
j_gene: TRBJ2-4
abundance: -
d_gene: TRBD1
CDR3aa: CASSDGTENIQYF
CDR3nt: TGTGCCAGCAGCGATGGGACAGAAAACATTCAGTACTTC

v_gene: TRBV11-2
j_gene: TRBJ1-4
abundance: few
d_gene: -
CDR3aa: CASSSSIRGEKLFF
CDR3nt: TGTGCCAGCAGCTCATCGATCCGGGGTGAAAAACTGTTTTTT

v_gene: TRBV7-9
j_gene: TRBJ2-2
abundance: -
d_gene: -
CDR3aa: CASSSRVGLPTVTGDTGELFF
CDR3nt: TGTGCCAGCAGCTCCCGAGTCGGGCTCCCAACCGTAACTGGTGACACCGGGGAGCTGTTTTTT